The T cell receptor (beta chain) described here comes from a study of blood T cell repertoires in COVID-19. Study-wide context: COVID-19 samples, acute and convalescent, were from the United States, Italy and Spain.

Some clones are missing from TCRdb's copy, which holds only in-frame ones; the method was immunoSEQ multiplex PCR. Seen here are about 150,000 clones, 87% observed once, and the top ten hold 3.5% to 4.5%. The clonotype was recovered from a woman aged 35 to 49 who had been exposed to COVID-19. Source material: PBMCs or T cells enriched from blood (not recorded which).

In DNA, the CDR3 is TGTGCCAGCAGGATAATACAGGGGCGGAACACTGAAGCTTTCTTT. Its translation: CASRIIQGRNTEAFF. The J gene is TRBJ1-1, the V gene TRBV27; 7 nucleotides match TRBD1. J was trimmed by 1 base and V by 6 bases; bases with no gene match: 8. The CDR3 length is 15 residues. CDR1 and CDR2 (germline): MNHEY, SMNVEV (reference sequence).